The 15 T cell receptor beta chains in this list originate from one sample, sequenced in a study of human T cells and chemical hapten exposure. A single record per CDR3 protein comes from TCRdb applying MiXCR to the RACE reads. The sample includes just under 40,000 distinct CDR3 sequences, 12% of them seen just once. Time point given: patch test 3, about 24 weeks after DPC sensitization. Documented treatment: therapeutic diphenylcyclopropenone sensitization with weekly scalp DPC. Researchers extracted total RNA from unfractionated whole blood. Here the sequenced sample was whole blood, taken in connection with sensitization to the hapten diphenylcyclopropenone (DPC). These receptors all come from a woman aged 40 to 49 with alopecia areata. Some clones in this sample may be carry-over from other donors' samples.

The sample holds one count of this clonotype. This rearrangement joins TRBV9 to TRBJ2-5; D is possibly TRBD1 (5 bases). The CDR3 covers 15 residues. The germline V gene encodes CDR1 SGDLS and CDR2 YYNGEE. Trimming shortened V by 3 bases and J by 4 bases, and 16 bases separated the two germline ends. This CDR3 is CASSGRSGQGETQYF. The CDR3 DNA follows: TGTGCCAGCAGCGGTCGTAGTGGGCAGGGAGAGACCCAGTACTTC.

This clonotype was picked up many times. The rearrangement joins TRBV18 to TRBJ1-1; D is possibly TRBD1 (6 bases). The CDR3 totals 15 residues. The germline gives CDR1 KGHSH, CDR2 LQKENI. Trimming shortened V by 2 bases and J by 0 bases, and 10 bases separated the two germline ends. The CDR3 reads CASSPRGHLNTEAFF. The CDR3 nucleotides read TGTGCCAGCTCACCAAGGGGACACCTGAACACTGAAGCTTTCTTT.

This clonotype occurred many times. V gene TRBV18 combines with J gene TRBJ2-2; D gene unclear. The CDR3 extends over 15 amino acids. The V end was cut by 5 bases, the J end by 5 bases, with 15 bases between. The germline V gene encodes CDR1 KGHSH and CDR2 LQKENI. The CDR3 coding sequence is TGTGCCAGCTCAGTGTCGAGCCAAGGTACCGGGGAGCTGTTTTTT. Its translation: CASSVSSQGTGELFF.

This clonotype has just a few counts. The rearrangement links TRBV7-2 to TRBJ1-5; D remains unclear. This CDR3 contains 13 residues. Looked up from germline, CDR1 is SGHTA and CDR2 is FQGNSA. Trimming stripped 1 base from V and 5 bases from J, with 6 bases between. Here the CDR3 DNA reads TGTGCCAGCAGCTTAGAGTATGATCAGCCCCAGCATTTT. Amino acids: CASSLEYDQPQHF.

This sequence joins TRBV12-5 and TRBJ2-5; D gene ambiguous. V was shortened by 2 bases and J by 7 bases, with 14 bases between the two germline ends. CDR3 length: 14 amino acids. CDR1 is LGHNT, CDR2 FRNRAP, per germline. The CDR3 loop is CASGLFSLEGTQYF. DNA of the CDR3: TGTGCTAGTGGTTTGTTCAGCCTTGAAGGGACCCAGTACTTC.

In its sample, this clonotype was seen many times. V usage is TRBV29-1 and J usage is TRBJ2-1; the D is unclear. Per germline, CDR1 SQVTM and CDR2 ANQGSEA. The CDR3 contains 14 residues. V was trimmed by 3 bases and J by 4 bases, leaving 13 bases between them. CDR3 nucleotides: TGCAGCGTTGAGGTTGGGTTTAGGTACAATGAGCAGTTCTTC. It yields the protein CSVEVGFRYNEQFF.

This clonotype was picked up many times. This rearrangement joins TRBV20-1 to TRBJ1-1; D is uncertain. The length of the CDR3 is 13 residues. CDR1 is DFQATT, CDR2 SNEGSKA, per germline (reference sequence). The V and J ends lost 5 bases and 3 bases respectively, with 13 bases between them. This CDR3 reads CSAPGRLDTEAFF. CDR3 bases: TGCAGTGCTCCAGGACGGCTGGACACTGAAGCTTTCTTT.

This chain uses TRBV11-2 with TRBJ1-6; 10 bases are a match to TRBD1. CDR3 length: 17 residues. Germline V gene lookup returns CDR1 SGHAT and CDR2 FQNNGV. After removal of 7 bases from V and 8 bases from J, the junction contained 14 bases not matched to a gene. This CDR3 reads CASTPPEGDRGYSPLHF. Written as DNA, the CDR3 is TGTGCCAGCACCCCACCTGAGGGGGACAGGGGATATTCACCCCTCCACTTT.

This chain uses TRBV7-2 with TRBJ1-2; D unclear. Trimming removed 5 bases at V and 8 bases at J, with 21 bases between. This CDR3 region has 15 residues. Germline lookup yields CDR1 SGHTA and CDR2 FQGNSA. The CDR3 sequence is CASSLDYAGSPGYTF. CDR3 DNA: TGTGCCAGCAGCCTTGATTATGCCGGCTCACCAGGCTACACCTTC.

CDR3 bases: TGCGCCAGCAGCTCTTCGTTGACGTACCAAGAGACCCAGTACTTC. This sequence encodes CASSSSLTYQETQYF. The chain uses TRBV5-1 and TRBJ2-5, with D unresolved. Trimming pared 3 bases from V and 0 bases from J, leaving 12 bases between. The CDR3 sequence is 15 residues long. CDR1 and CDR2 (germline): SGHRS, YFSETQ.

This clonotype has ten or more counts. The chain couples TRBV14 to TRBJ2-5; TRBD1 is a possible D gene (6 bases). V was shortened by 4 bases and J by 0 bases, with 18 bases between the two germline ends. Per the germline V gene, CDR1 is SGHDN and CDR2 is FVKESK. The CDR3 sequence is 17 residues long. The CDR3 DNA reads as TGTGCCAGCAGCCGCTTTACCTACAGGGAGCACCAAGAGACCCAGTACTTC. This gives the protein CASSRFTYREHQETQYF.

This chain connects TRBV7-9 to TRBJ1-2, with TRBD1 as a possible D gene (5 bases). V was clipped by 1 base and J by 6 bases, with 9 bases between them. This CDR3 is 13 amino acids long. The germline gives CDR1 SEHNR, CDR2 FQNEAQ (reference sequence). This CDR3 reads CASSLVQADGYTF. Here the CDR3 DNA reads TGTGCCAGCAGCTTAGTACAGGCCGATGGCTACACCTTC.

The chain is built from TRBV28 and TRBJ2-1, with TRBD1 matching 9 bases. Germline V lookup: CDR1 MDHEN, CDR2 SYDVKM. With 6 bases clipped from V and 9 bases from J, the junction kept 12 bases outside the gene matches. The length of the CDR3 is 15 residues. The chain's CDR3 is CASRQTGQGLAEQFF. The CDR3 nucleotides read TGTGCCAGCAGACAAACAGGACAGGGGTTAGCTGAGCAGTTCTTC.

The rearrangement uses TRBV9 and TRBJ1-2; TRBD1 matches at 7 bases. CDR3 length: 14 amino acids. Germline loops: CDR1 SGDLS, CDR2 YYNGEE. Losses at the gene ends were 3 bases for V and 4 bases for J; bases not matched to a gene: 6. In nucleotides, the CDR3 is TGTGCCAGCAGCGCGGACAGGTCGTCCTATGGCTACACCTTC. Amino acids: CASSADRSSYGYTF.

The V gene is TRBV4-1, the J gene TRBJ1-5, with 8 bases aligning to TRBD1. CDR3 length: 14 residues. J gave up 5 bases and V 5 bases, and 5 bases lay outside the gene matches. The germline V gene has CDR1 MGHRA and CDR2 YSYEKL. In nucleotides, the CDR3 is TGCGCCAGCAGCGAAGGACAGGGATATCAGCCCCAGCATTTT. Its protein product is CASSEGQGYQPQHF.